One T cell receptor (beta chain) is described in this entry. What it binds is not known. cDNA prepared by RNA extraction and subsequent reverse transcription served as the template for sequencing. The protocol was immunoSEQ multiplex PCR, while the TCRdb copy is restricted to in-frame clones and leaves out a portion. The sample has some 210,000 clones, about 53% seen once. The data are from a study of CD8+ T cells in alopecia areata. Study overall: Patients received oral tofacitinib, 5 to 10 mg twice daily, for moderate-to-severe alopecia areata. Tofacitinib therapy took 6 to 18 months; 6 months off drug came after.

PBMC-derived CD4+ and CD8+ T cells were sorted. The germline V gene encodes CDR1 SGDLS and CDR2 YYNGEE. The J segment lost 10 bases and the V segment lost 2 bases, leaving 4 bases of the junction unmatched. The length of the CDR3 is 14 residues. The study, taken as a whole, reports: Scalp lesions, especially in alopecia totalis/universalis, had higher clonality than normal scalp.

The V and J genes are TRBV9 and TRBJ2-1; the match to TRBD2 covers 12 bases. The sequencing here drew on CD4+ T cells sorted from blood, taken at week 0. This sequence was found in a human donor with alopecia areata. The CDR3 spells CASSVTSGSSEQFF. The CDR3 bases are TGTGCCAGCAGCGTGACTAGCGGGAGCAGCGAGCAGTTCTTC.